This T cell receptor beta chain stems from a study of response to subunit inactivated influenza vaccine. Points from the study as a whole: Every seasonal influenza vaccination brings in few new T cells, the authors suggested.

This clonotype appeared a few times. Its antigen remains unknown. TCRdb called the RT-PCR reads again in MiXCR, with one record for every CDR3 protein. The profile shows 700,000 to 800,000 distinct CDR3 sequences, less than 20% of them singletons. Here the sequenced sample was PBMCs from blood, taken roughly 5 days after vaccination. The TCR was taken from a man aged 50 or older who received an inactivated influenza vaccine.

In DNA form, the CDR3 reads TGCAGTGCTAGCCCCTTTTCGGGCAGCCTCTATGGCTACACCTTC. It codes for CSASPFSGSLYGYTF. The chain is built from TRBV20-1 and TRBJ1-2; no definite D call. The germline V and J ends were trimmed by 3 bases and 4 bases, with 18 bases remaining between them. Per the germline V gene, CDR1 is DFQATT and CDR2 is SNEGSKA (reference sequence). This CDR3 spans 15 amino acids.